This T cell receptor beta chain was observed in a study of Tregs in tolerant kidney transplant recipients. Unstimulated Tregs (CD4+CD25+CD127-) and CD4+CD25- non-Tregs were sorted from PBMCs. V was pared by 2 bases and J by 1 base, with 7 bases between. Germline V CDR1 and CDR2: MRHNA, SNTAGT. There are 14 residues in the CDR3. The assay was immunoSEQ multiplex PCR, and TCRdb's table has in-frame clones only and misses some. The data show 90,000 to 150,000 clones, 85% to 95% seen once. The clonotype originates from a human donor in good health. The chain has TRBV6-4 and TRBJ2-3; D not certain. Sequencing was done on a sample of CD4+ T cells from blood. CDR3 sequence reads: CASSDEAGTDTQYF. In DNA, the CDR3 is TGTGCCAGCAGTGACGAGGCAGGCACAGATACGCAGTATTTT.